This T cell receptor beta chain derives from a study of blood T cell repertoires in COVID-19. Study details: COVID-19 samples from acute and convalescent phases originated in the United States, Italy and Spain. In each case, the material was cDNA or gDNA derived from T cells, B-cell-depleted T cells, or PBMCs.

Original handling: It was from reference gene primer amplification that nucleated cell counts were estimated. Here immunoSEQ multiplex PCR was the method, and the copy in TCRdb shows in-frame clones only, minus some. V and J calls and clone size follow that table, whereas D and trimming were derived from the DNA. The data hold tens of thousands of clones, with 91% observed a single time. Sequencing was done on a sample of peripheral blood. This clonotype was obtained from a woman between 50 and 59 years old in a cohort sampled during active COVID-19.

This chain's CDR3 is CASSIEGQGVYNEQFF. CDR3 in DNA: TGTGCCAGTAGTATAGAAGGACAGGGGGTGTACAATGAGCAGTTCTTC. The chain joins TRBV19 to TRBJ2-1, with TRBD1 identical over 10 bases. Germline loops: CDR1 LNHDA, CDR2 SQIVND (reference sequence). V gave up 0 bases and J gave up 4 bases; unmatched junction bases: 3. The length of the CDR3 is 16 residues.